This T cell receptor (beta chain) was documented in a study of cytomegalovirus exposure and HLA in healthy donors. PCR was performed using 60 Vbeta and 13 Jbeta primers. Here immunoSEQ multiplex PCR was the method, and the copy in TCRdb shows in-frame clones only, minus some. The table has some 120,000 clones, 60% to 85% seen once. Trimming took 8 bases from V and 0 from J; bases not matched to a gene: 4. The CDR3 loop spans 14 amino acids. Germline lookup yields CDR1 MDHEN and CDR2 SYDVKM. The chain links TRBV28 to TRBJ2-1, with 7 bases that match TRBD2. The receptor's source is a man aged 30 to 45 in good health and CMV-seronegative. The sample comprised PBMCs. The CDR3 loop reads CASGSGVSYNEQFF. CDR3 bases: TGTGCCAGCGGAAGCGGGGTCTCCTACAATGAGCAGTTCTTC.